The clone carrying this TCR beta chain was seen only a few times. Its cognate antigen is unknown. A much more abundant neighbour one base away suggests this may be a read error. The CDR3 contains 13 residues. Germline-derived CDR1 and CDR2 are SGHNT and YENEEA. Trimming pared 5 bases from V and 4 bases from J, leaving 9 bases between. Axillary draining lymph nodes of breast cancer patients supplied the node samples. This specimen comes from a study of breast tumors, draining lymph nodes, adjacent tissues. Overall study results and limits: Tumor repertoires ranked between lymph nodes and nontumor tissue in diversity, with V and J gene preferences. That most tumor T cells come from lymph nodes remained unproven.

TCRdb ran MiXCR on the multiplex PCR reads and lists one entry per CDR3 protein. The repertoire consists of about 230,000 distinct CDR3 sequences, with roughly 30% occurring once and the leading ten covering over 1.1%. The TCR sequence derives from a female donor with breast cancer. Some clones in this sample may be carry-over from other donors' samples. Sequencing was performed on axillary lymph node tissue. The chain has TRBV11-3 and TRBJ2-1, with D hard to call. The CDR3 is CASSSRRYNEQFF. CDR3 nucleotides: TGTGCCAGCAGCAGCCGCAGGTACAATGAGCAGTTCTTC.